This entry is about one T cell receptor beta chain. Its antigen is currently unknown. The investigators reverse transcribed all of the isolated RNA, so they sequenced expressed TCRB transcripts. Generated by immunoSEQ multiplex PCR, the TCRdb table keeps only in-frame clones and is missing some. In the table there are 53,000 or so clones, 60% to 70% of which are singletons. The sample originates from a study of beta chain features in type 1 diabetes. General study results and limits: Type 1 diabetes patients had TCRB CDR3s that were shorter (moderately but significantly so) in all four CD4+ subsets.

Germline values: CDR1 MGHRA, CDR2 YSYEKL. This CDR3 region has 15 residues. Losses at the gene ends were 1 base for V and 2 bases for J; bases not matched to a gene: 2. The receptor's source is a woman aged 25 to 39 with type 1 diabetes. The genes are TRBV4-1 and TRBJ2-1; 7 positions match TRBD2. The sequenced sample was stem cell memory CD4+ T cells from blood. The CDR3 region has the DNA TGCGCCAGCAGCCAAGTCGGGACTACCTACAATGAGCAGTTCTTC. Translating gives CASSQVGTTYNEQFF.